The entry below gives a single T cell receptor (beta chain) sequence along with its context. Its antigen is unidentified. Time point in this sample: week 35, safety follow-up. Every vaccination contained 300 ug of the mutant IDH1 20-mer peptide and was paired with topical imiquimod. The V gene's germline CDR1 is SGDLS and CDR2 YYNGEE. The ends lost 3 bases at V and 1 base at J; junction bases unmatched: 6. The CDR3 is made up of 16 amino acids. Sequenced by immunoSEQ multiplex PCR; TCRdb stores in-frame clones only, minus some. In the table there are about 31,000 clones, about 80% of which are singletons. The data originate from a study of a mutant IDH1 vaccine in newly diagnosed glioma. Findings and caveats of the study: There were vaccine-induced immune responses in around 93% of the patients.

The V call is TRBV9, the J call TRBJ2-3; 9 bases match TRBD2. This sample comprised PBMCs, obtained from a glioma patient whose treatment included an IDH1 peptide vaccine. This clonotype was obtained from a woman in her forties with glioma. CDR3 protein: CASSGTSEGGTDTQYF. The CDR3 region has the DNA TGTGCCAGCAGCGGGACTAGCGAAGGGGGCACAGATACGCAGTATTTT.